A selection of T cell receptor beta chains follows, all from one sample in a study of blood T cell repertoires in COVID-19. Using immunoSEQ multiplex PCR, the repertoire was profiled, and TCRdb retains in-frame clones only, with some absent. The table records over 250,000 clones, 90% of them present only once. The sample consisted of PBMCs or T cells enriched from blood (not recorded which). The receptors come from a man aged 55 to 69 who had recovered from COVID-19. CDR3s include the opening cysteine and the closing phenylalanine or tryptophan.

CDR3: CASSLAQGTEAFF; V: TRBV7-2; J: TRBJ1-1
CDR3: CASSLMRGGQQETQYF; V: TRBV4-1; J: TRBJ2-5
CDR3: CATSEDRGREQYF; V: TRBV24-1; J: TRBJ2-7
CDR3: CASTLLAGTVMVETQYF; V: TRBV7-8; J: TRBJ2-5
CDR3: CASSIGGVSNQPQHF; V: TRBV19; J: TRBJ1-5
CDR3: CASSFSGTVNTEAFF; V: TRBV5-1; J: TRBJ1-1
CDR3: CASSFPLSNQPQHF; V: TRBV28; J: TRBJ1-5
CDR3: CASSCPTSGSVDEQYF; V: TRBV5-6; J: TRBJ2-7
CDR3: CASSTGTGAYNEQFF; V: TRBV7-9; J: TRBJ2-1
CDR3: CASSQVAGAAGNTIYF; V: TRBV4-1; J: TRBJ1-3
CDR3: CASSRQSTPPLHF; V: TRBV12-3/TRBV12-4; J: TRBJ1-6
CDR3: CASSQEGSRGAELFF; V: TRBV4-1; J: TRBJ1-4
CDR3: CAWRVDRGRMNTEAFF; V: TRBV30; J: TRBJ1-1
CDR3: CASSLGPRNTEAFF; V: TRBV27; J: TRBJ1-1
CDR3: CASSQVLSDSPLHF; V: TRBV5-1; J: TRBJ1-6
CDR3: CASSFWGTSGNEQFF; V: TRBV5-1; J: TRBJ2-1
CDR3: CASSYLAGGLEQFF; V: TRBV6-9; J: TRBJ2-1
CDR3: CATHFGSSGNTIYF; V: TRBV19; J: TRBJ1-3
CDR3: CASSLTRLAGGLDTQYF; V: TRBV5-4; J: TRBJ2-3
CDR3: CASSLTAPRGAFF; V: TRBV5-1; J: TRBJ1-1
CDR3: CAWQAGTGGYNTEAFF; V: TRBV30; J: TRBJ1-1
CDR3: CASSLIRDLNTEAFF; V: TRBV11-2; J: TRBJ1-1
CDR3: CASSQAGTSGSYEQYF; V: TRBV4-2; J: TRBJ2-7
CDR3: CAWSVQAGSTPLHF; V: TRBV30; J: TRBJ1-6
CDR3: CASSPLGQGLDTQYF; V: TRBV2; J: TRBJ2-3
CDR3: CASSPRLGRYYEQYF; V: TRBV6-2/TRBV6-3; J: TRBJ2-7